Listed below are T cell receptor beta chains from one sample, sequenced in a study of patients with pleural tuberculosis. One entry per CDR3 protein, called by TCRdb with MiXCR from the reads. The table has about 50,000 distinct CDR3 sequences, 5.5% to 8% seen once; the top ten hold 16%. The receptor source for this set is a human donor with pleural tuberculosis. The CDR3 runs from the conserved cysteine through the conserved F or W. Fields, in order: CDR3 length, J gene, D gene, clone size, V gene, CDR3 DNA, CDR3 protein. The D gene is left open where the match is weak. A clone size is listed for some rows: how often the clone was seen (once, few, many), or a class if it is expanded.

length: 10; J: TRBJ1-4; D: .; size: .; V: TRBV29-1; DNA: TGCAGCGTTGAATTGGAGAAACTGTTTTTT; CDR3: CSVELEKLFF
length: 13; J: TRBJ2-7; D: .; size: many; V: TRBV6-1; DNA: TGTGCCAGCAGCGAAAGTAGTGTCGGAGAGCAGTACTTC; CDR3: CASSESSVGEQYF
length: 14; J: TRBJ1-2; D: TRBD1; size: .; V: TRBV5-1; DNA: TGCGCCAGCAGCCCGACAGGGAAGTACGATGGCTACACCTTC; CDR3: CASSPTGKYDGYTF
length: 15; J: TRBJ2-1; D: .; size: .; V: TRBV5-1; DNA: TGCGCCAGCGGGTTGGGCATAGCACTAGGGAATGAGCAGTTCTTC; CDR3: CASGLGIALGNEQFF
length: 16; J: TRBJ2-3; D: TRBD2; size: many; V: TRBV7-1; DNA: TGTGCCAGCAGCCCCGCGCGGCTAGCGGGAACAGATACGCAGTATTTT; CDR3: CASSPARLAGTDTQYF
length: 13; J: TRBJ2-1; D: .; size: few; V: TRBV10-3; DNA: TGTGCCATCAGTGAACCGGGAGTCAATGAGCAGTTCTTC; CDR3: CAISEPGVNEQFF
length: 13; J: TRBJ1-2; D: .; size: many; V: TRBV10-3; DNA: TGTGCCATCAGTATCAGGGTCGTGGATGGCTACACCTTC; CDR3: CAISIRVVDGYTF
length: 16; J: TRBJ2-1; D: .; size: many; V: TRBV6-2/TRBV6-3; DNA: TGTGCCAGCAGTAACTTTGCGGGAAGTTCTTCCAATGAGCAGTTCTTC; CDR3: CASSNFAGSSSNEQFF
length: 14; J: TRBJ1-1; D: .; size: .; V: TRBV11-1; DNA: TGTGCCAGCAGCTTAAAGGGATTAACCTATGAAGCTTTCTTT; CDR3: CASSLKGLTYEAFF
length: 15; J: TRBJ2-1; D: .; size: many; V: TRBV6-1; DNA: TGTGCCAGCAGTGAGCGGGTCGGATCCTACAATGAGCAGTTCTTC; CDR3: CASSERVGSYNEQFF
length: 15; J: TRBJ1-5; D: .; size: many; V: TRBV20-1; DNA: TGCAGTGCTAGGGCCCAGGAAGTGGGCAATCAGCCCCAGCATTTT; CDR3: CSARAQEVGNQPQHF
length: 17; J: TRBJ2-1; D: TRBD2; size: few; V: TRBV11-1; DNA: TGTGCCAGCAGCTTACCCACGAGCGGGAGGGCCGATCGTGAGCAGTTCTTC; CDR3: CASSLPTSGRADREQFF
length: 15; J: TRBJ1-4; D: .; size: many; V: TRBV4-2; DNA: TGTGCCAGCAGCCAACGGGGACGGCAAAATGAAAAACTGTTTTTT; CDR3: CASSQRGRQNEKLFF
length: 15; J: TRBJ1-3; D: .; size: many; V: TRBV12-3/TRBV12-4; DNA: TGTGCCAGCAGTTTAGGGGGGGGACCTGGAAACACCATATATTTT; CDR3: CASSLGGGPGNTIYF
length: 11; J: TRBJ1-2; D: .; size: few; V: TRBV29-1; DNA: TGCAGCACTCCCGGGGTGTCTGGCTACACCTTC; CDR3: CSTPGVSGYTF
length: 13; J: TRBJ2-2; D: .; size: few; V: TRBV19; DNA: TGTGCCAGTAGTATTATTTACTCCGGGGAGCTGTTTTTT; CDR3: CASSIIYSGELFF
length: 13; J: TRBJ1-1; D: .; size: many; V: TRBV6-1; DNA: TGTGCCAGCAGTGGGCAGAAGCATACTGAAGCTTTCTTT; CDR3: CASSGQKHTEAFF
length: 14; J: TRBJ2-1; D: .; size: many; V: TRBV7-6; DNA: TGTGCCAGCAGCTTAGCCCCCAGTACGGCCGAGCAGTTCTTC; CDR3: CASSLAPSTAEQFF
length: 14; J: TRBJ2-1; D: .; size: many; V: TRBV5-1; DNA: TGCGCCAGCAGCTTGGGACCGTCCGTCAATGAGCAGTTCTTC; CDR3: CASSLGPSVNEQFF
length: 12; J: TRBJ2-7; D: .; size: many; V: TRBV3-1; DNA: TGTGCCAGCAGCGGCCAGGGCTACGAGCAGTACTTC; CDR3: CASSGQGYEQYF
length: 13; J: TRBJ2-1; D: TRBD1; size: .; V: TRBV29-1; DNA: TGCAGCGTTGATTGGACAGGTAACAATGAGCAGTTCTTC; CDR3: CSVDWTGNNEQFF
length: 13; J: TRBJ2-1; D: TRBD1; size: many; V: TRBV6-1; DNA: TGTGCCAGCAGCCATGAGGACAGGAATGAGCAGTTCTTC; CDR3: CASSHEDRNEQFF
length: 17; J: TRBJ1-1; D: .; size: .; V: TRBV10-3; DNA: TGTGCCATCAGTGATCCACCAAGGGGCCCCAAGTACACTGAAGCTTTCTTT; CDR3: CAISDPPRGPKYTEAFF
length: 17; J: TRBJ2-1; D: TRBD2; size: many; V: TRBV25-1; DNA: TGTGCCAGCAGATCGACCACCGGGACTAGCTCCTACAATGAGCAGTTCTTC; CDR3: CASRSTTGTSSYNEQFF
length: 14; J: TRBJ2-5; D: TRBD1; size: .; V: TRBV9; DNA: TGTGCCAGCAGCATGGGACAGGGGTTCGAGACCCAGTACTTC; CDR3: CASSMGQGFETQYF
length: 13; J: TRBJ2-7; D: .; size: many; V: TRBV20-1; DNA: TGCAGTGTAGGTCGGGGGAGCTCCTACGAGCAGTACTTC; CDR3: CSVGRGSSYEQYF
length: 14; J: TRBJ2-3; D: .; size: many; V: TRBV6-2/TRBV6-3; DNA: TGTGCCAGCAGTTCCGGGGCGGACACAGATACGCAGTATTTT; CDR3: CASSSGADTDTQYF